This passage covers 17 T cell receptor beta chains from one sample sequenced in a study of technical replicates of blood from a handful of donors. Assay used: immunoSEQ multiplex PCR; TCRdb lists only in-frame clones, some missing. The repertoire has about 94,000 clones, roughly 96% of them found once; the top ten carry roughly 0.21%. The source material was T cells isolated from PBMCs. Receptors were obtained from a human donor in good health.

This chain uses TRBV28 with TRBJ2-4, with a possible D match to TRBD1 (5 bases). V was cut by 1 base and J by 6 bases, with 10 bases left in between. From germline, CDR1 is MDHEN and CDR2 SYDVKM. The CDR3 is 14 residues long. The CDR3 protein is CASSLSNRGNIQYF. CDR3 sequence (DNA): TGTGCCAGCAGTTTATCCAATAGGGGAAACATTCAGTACTTC.

In its sample, this clone was seen once. The rearrangement joins TRBV30 to TRBJ1-2; D call uncertain. V gave up 4 bases and J gave up 7 bases, with 19 bases separating them. This CDR3 comprises 14 residues. In germline, CDR1 is GTSNPN, CDR2 SVGIG (reference sequence). CDR3 nucleotide sequence: TGTGCCTGGACCTTACGGGAAGGACTTTCTGGCTACACCTTC. It specifies CAWTLREGLSGYTF.

This clone has a single count. V usage is TRBV5-1 and J usage is TRBJ1-1; TRBD1 matches at 11 bases. Germline-derived CDR1 and CDR2 are SGHRS and YFSETQ. This CDR3 comprises 17 residues. The trim removed 4 bases at V and 4 bases at J, leaving 12 bases unmatched. The CDR3 region has the DNA TGCGCCAGCAGCATTGCCGGGACAGGGGGTTGGGGCACTGAAGCTTTCTTT. This gives the protein CASSIAGTGGWGTEAFF. The variable domain in full, with the rest retrieved from reference TRBV5-1 and TRBJ1-1, is KAGVTQTPRYLIKTRGQQVTLSCSPISGHRSVSWYQQTPGQGLQFLFEYFSETQRNKGNFPGRFSGRQFSNSRSEMNVSTLELGDSALYLCASSIAGTGGWGTEAFFGQGTRLTVV.

The chain joins TRBV6-5 to TRBJ2-2; TRBD2 aligns across 9 bases. Trimming cost V 7 bases and J 2 bases; bases outside gene matches: 5. Germline V gene lookup returns CDR1 MNHEY and CDR2 SVGAGI. CDR3 length: 15 amino acids. DNA of the CDR3: TGTGCCAGCACGGCGGGGGGGCCCAACACCGGGGAGCTGTTTTTT. It translates to CASTAGGPNTGELFF.

The V call is TRBV19, the J call TRBJ1-2, with TRBD1 matching 8 bases. The CDR3 spans 14 residues. With V trimmed by 5 bases and J by 9 bases, 11 bases remained unmatched. From germline, CDR1 is LNHDA and CDR2 SQIVND (reference sequence). CDR3 DNA sequence: TGTGCCAGTAGTGGCCCACGTAGACAGGGGCGCTACACCTTC. Protein product: CASSGPRRQGRYTF.

The chain is built from TRBV2 and TRBJ1-5, with TRBD1 identical over 9 bases. J lost 6 bases, V lost 6 bases, and 9 bases had no gene match. The CDR3 runs 15 residues. Germline loops: CDR1 SNHLY, CDR2 FYNNEI. Written as DNA, the CDR3 is TGTGCCAGCAGCTACACGGGACAGGGATTTCAGCCCCAGCATTTT. This encodes CASSYTGQGFQPQHF.

CDR3 nucleotide sequence: TGTGCCAGCAGTGACTCGAAGCAGGCCGAAGTGTGGACCGGGGAGCTGTTTTTT. Protein product: CASSDSKQAEVWTGELFF. The J gene is TRBJ1-3, the V gene TRBV6-4; D unresolved. The tail of the sequence fits TRBJ2-2 better, so the J call may be wrong. CDR3 length equals 18 residues. Germline CDR1 reads MRHNA; CDR2 reads SNTAGT.

This clone was counted a few times. The V and J genes are TRBV5-4 and TRBJ2-5, with TRBD1 identical over 9 bases. This CDR3 is built from 15 residues. Germline trimming cut 0 bases from V and 2 bases from J; bases unmatched to any gene: 2. Germline V gene lookup returns CDR1 SGHNT and CDR2 YYREEE (reference sequence). CDR3 coding DNA: TGTGCCAGCAGCTTGGCCGGGACAGGGCAAGAGACCCAGTACTTC. This gives the protein CASSLAGTGQETQYF.

The rearrangement links TRBV7-2 to TRBJ2-5, with a tentative D call TRBD2 (5 bases). The CDR3 runs to 12 residues. Germline V gene data show CDR1 as SGHTA and CDR2 as FQGNSA. V was cut by 5 bases and J by 6 bases, with 10 bases left in between. The CDR3 protein is CASSLTGKTQYF. As DNA, the CDR3 is TGTGCCAGCAGCCTAACCGGGAAGACCCAGTACTTC.

This chain joins TRBV11-2 and TRBJ2-1; no clear D gene. Per the germline V gene, CDR1 is SGHAT and CDR2 is FQNNGV. This CDR3 has 18 residues. The germline V and J ends were trimmed by 1 base and 0 bases, with 16 bases remaining between them. The CDR3 protein is CASSLVFDFDSSYNEQFF. CDR3 nucleotides: TGTGCCAGCAGCTTAGTTTTCGACTTTGACTCCTCCTACAATGAGCAGTTCTTC.

CDR3 residues: CASREGRRNTGELFF. The CDR3 DNA sequence: TGCGCCAGCAGGGAGGGGCGGAGAAACACCGGGGAGCTGTTTTTT. The chain carries TRBV5-1 and TRBJ2-2; possibly TRBD2 for D (6 bases). The CDR3 totals 15 residues. Deletions cut 5 bases from V and 2 bases from J, with 13 bases between. From germline, CDR1 is SGHRS and CDR2 YFSETQ.

The chain combines TRBV19 with TRBJ1-1; D is uncertain. V was trimmed by 9 bases and J by 5 bases, leaving 13 bases between them. Looked up from germline, CDR1 is LNHDA and CDR2 is SQIVND (reference sequence). CDR3 length: 12 residues. The DNA for the CDR3 is TGTGCCAGCTCCGCGCCGGGGACTGAAGCTTTCTTT. As protein: CASSAPGTEAFF. Based on the CDR3 plus reference TRBV19 and TRBJ1-1, the full variable domain is DGGITQSPKYLFRKEGQNVTLSCEQNLNHDAMYWYRQDPGQGLRLIYYSQIVNDFQKGDIAEGYSVSREKKESFPLTVTSAQKNPTAFYLCASSAPGTEAFFGQGTRLTVV.

The CDR3 DNA reads as TGTGCCAGCAGTTTAAAGCTGACTGCCGAGCAGTACTTC. It yields the protein CASSLKLTAEQYF. The rearrangement joins TRBV28 to TRBJ2-7, with D unresolved. Germline lookup yields CDR1 MDHEN and CDR2 SYDVKM. V lost 2 bases and J lost 6, with 11 bases in between. The CDR3 totals 13 residues.

The chain carries TRBV6-1 and TRBJ2-7; perhaps TRBD2 as D (6 bases). CDR1 is MNHNS and CDR2 is SASEGT in the germline V gene. V gave up 4 bases and J gave up 1 base, with 14 bases separating them. The CDR3 is made up of 15 amino acids. The CDR3 is CASSVGGTLSYEQYF. The CDR3 nucleotides are TGTGCCAGCAGTGTAGGAGGGACGCTGTCCTACGAGCAGTACTTC.

This clone has just a few counts. As DNA, the CDR3 is TGCGCCAGCAGCTGGATGTCGGCGGATGCTGCAGACCTCTATGGCTACACCTTC. Its translation is CASSWMSADAADLYGYTF. The chain uses TRBV5-1 and TRBJ1-2; D not resolved. The V gene's germline CDR1 is SGHRS and CDR2 YFSETQ. The CDR3 runs 18 residues. Between the trimmed V and J ends, which lost 3 bases and 4 bases, there was a span of 25 bases.

In this sample, this clone turned up once. The chain uses TRBV6-1 and TRBJ1-2; no firm D call. From germline, CDR1 is MNHNS and CDR2 SASEGT. Trimming stripped 0 bases from V and 5 bases from J, with 13 bases between. This CDR3 has 15 amino acids. CDR3: CASSEARFVGYGYTF. DNA for the CDR3: TGTGCCAGCAGTGAAGCAAGGTTCGTCGGGTATGGCTACACCTTC.

J is TRBJ2-2 and V is TRBV15; 9 nucleotides agree with TRBD2. CDR1 is LNHNV and CDR2 is YYDKDF in the germline V gene (reference sequence). V lost 0 bases to trimming and J lost 5 bases; unmatched junction nucleotides: 7. The CDR3 is 17 residues long. The CDR3 loop reads CATSRDGGGAGTGELFF. The CDR3 DNA sequence: TGTGCCACCAGCAGAGATGGCGGGGGGGCGGGGACCGGGGAGCTGTTTTTT. Drawing the rest from reference TRBV15 and TRBJ2-2, the complete variable domain is DAMVIQNPRYQVTQFGKPVTLSCSQTLNHNVMYWYQQKSSQAPKLLFHYYDKDFNNEADTPDNFQSRRPNTSFCFLDIRSPGLGDTAMYLCATSRDGGGAGTGELFFGEGSRLTVL.